This T cell receptor beta chain came from a study of cytomegalovirus exposure and HLA in healthy donors. Study-level findings and limits: By a later analysis, the bulk of CMV-associated TCR beta chains appeared HLA-restricted.

The study ran its PCR with 60 Vbeta and 13 Jbeta primers. Method: immunoSEQ multiplex PCR; TCRdb's copy keeps in-frame clones and lacks some. The sample holds some 170,000 clones, roughly 80% seen once. Note on this clone: What it recognizes is unknown.

The CDR3 extends over 16 amino acids. Trimming took 4 bases from V and 4 from J; bases not matched to a gene: 11. Germline V CDR1 and CDR2: SGHRS, YFSETQ. The V call is TRBV5-1, the J call TRBJ2-3; 8 bases are shared with TRBD2. The sequence derives from a man under 40 in good health and CMV-seronegative. Sequencing used PBMCs. The CDR3 DNA sequence: TGCGCCAGCAGCCCCCTCGGGACTAGATTGGCAGATACGCAGTATTTT. It translates to CASSPLGTRLADTQYF.